The 25 T cell receptor beta chains below come from one sample, sequenced in a study of blood T cell repertoires in COVID-19. The table came from immunoSEQ multiplex PCR; TCRdb's copy has only in-frame clones and leaves some out. The sample yields 140,000 to 150,000 clones, 80% to 90% seen once. The specimen was peripheral blood. Every receptor here comes from a woman aged 60-70 years with COVID-19, enrolled during active disease.

Note on this clone: A read error may produce the germline difference seen at one junction end. Written as DNA, the CDR3 is TGTGCTAGCAGCTTAGGAGAGGATCAGCCCCAGCATTTT. Translated, it gives CASSLGEDQPQHF. The chain has TRBV7-7 and TRBJ1-5, with D unclear. The CDR3 is made up of 13 amino acids. CDR1 is SSHAT and CDR2 is FNYEAQ in the germline V gene (reference sequence). Full variable domain (missing parts from reference TRBV7-7 and TRBJ1-5): GAGVSQSPRYKVTKRGQDVTLRCDPISSHATLYWYQQALGQGPEFLTYFNYEAQPDKSGLPSDRFSAERPEGSISTLTIQRTEQRDSAMYRCASSLGEDQPQHFGDGTRLSIL.

This chain links TRBV2 with TRBJ2-5; TRBD2 matches at 11 bases. The CDR3 loop spans 15 amino acids. Per germline, CDR1 SNHLY and CDR2 FYNNEI. V shed 1 base and J 5 bases; nucleotides not matched to a gene: 3. The CDR3 sequence: CASSEGASGGETQYF. In DNA, the CDR3 is TGTGCCAGCAGTGAAGGGGCTAGCGGGGGGGAGACCCAGTACTTC.

V and J are TRBV19 and TRBJ1-6, with 8 bases aligning to TRBD1. From germline, CDR1 is LNHDA and CDR2 SQIVND (reference sequence). Trimming at V came to 3 bases and at J to 7 bases, leaving 2 bases not matched to a gene. The CDR3 is 14 residues long. The CDR3 nucleotides are TGTGCCAGTAGTATCGACAGGGGCAATTCACCCCTCCACTTT. It encodes CASSIDRGNSPLHF.

This clone turned up a few times. The chain combines TRBV11-3 with TRBJ1-5; D not resolved. CDR1 and CDR2 (germline): SGHNT, YENEEA. Trimming left V 2 bases short and J 5 bases short, with 7 bases between. The CDR3 spans 13 residues. The CDR3 is CASSLSVDQPQHF. The CDR3 coding sequence is TGTGCCAGCAGCTTATCAGTGGATCAGCCCCAGCATTTT. Using reference TRBV11-3 and TRBJ1-5 for the parts outside the CDR3, the full variable domain is EAGVVQSPRYKIIEKKQPVAFWCNPISGHNTLYWYLQNLGQGPELLIRYENEEAVDDSQLPKDRFSAERLKGVDSTLKIQPAELGDSAVYLCASSLSVDQPQHFGDGTRLSIL.

The rearrangement joins TRBV10-3 to TRBJ2-3; D gene uncertain. The CDR3 sequence is 13 residues long. Trimming removed 10 bases at V and 5 bases at J, with 16 bases between. Looked up from germline, CDR1 is ENHRY and CDR2 is SYGVKD. The CDR3 nucleotides are TGTGCCACCGTTGTCCCGAACGGAGATACGCAGTATTTT. Residues: CATVVPNGDTQYF.

The chain recombines TRBV2 with TRBJ2-3; 8 bases are a match to TRBD2. Germline loops: CDR1 SNHLY, CDR2 FYNNEI. This CDR3 has 15 amino acids. V lost 0 bases, J lost 7 bases, and 6 bases stayed unmatched. This CDR3 reads CASSEAGRGANTQYF. The CDR3 coding sequence is TGTGCCAGCAGTGAAGCAGGGCGGGGGGCCAATACGCAGTATTTT.

J is TRBJ1-6 and V is TRBV30; a possible D gene is TRBD1 (6 bases). V was shortened by 1 base and J by 6 bases, with 7 bases between the two germline ends. Germline CDR1 reads GTSNPN; CDR2 reads SVGIG (reference sequence). The CDR3 runs 13 residues. CDR3 residues: CAWSDRANSPLHF. The CDR3 coding sequence is TGTGCCTGGAGTGACAGGGCTAATTCACCCCTCCACTTT.

V is TRBV10-3 and J is TRBJ2-2, with D maybe TRBD2 (6 bases). This CDR3 spans 13 amino acids. Germline-derived CDR1 and CDR2 are ENHRY and SYGVKD. The V end was cut by 8 bases, the J end by 7 bases, with 14 bases between. The CDR3 DNA follows: TGTGCCATCCGCGGGGATGTTGGCGGGGAGCTGTTTTTT. Protein sequence: CAIRGDVGGELFF.

The chain recombines TRBV3-1 (or the pseudogene TRBV3-2) with TRBJ2-5; D unclear. The length of the CDR3 is 14 residues. V gave up 1 base and J gave up 1 base, with 7 bases separating them. Per germline, CDR1 LGHDT and CDR2 YNNKEL (reference sequence). CDR3 DNA sequence: TGTGCCAGCAGCCAAGTAAACAGCCAAGAGACCCAGTACTTC. Translating it yields CASSQVNSQETQYF.

The V call is TRBV3-1 (or the pseudogene TRBV3-2), the J call TRBJ1-4; TRBD1 agrees at 10 bases. V was pared by 5 bases and J by 8 bases, with 5 bases of the junction left unmatched. CDR1 is LGHDT and CDR2 is YNNKEL in the germline V gene (reference sequence). This CDR3 is built from 14 residues. DNA of the CDR3: TGTGCCAGCAGCTCCGGGACAGGGGTAGAAAAACTGTTTTTT. Translating it yields CASSSGTGVEKLFF.

The rearrangement links TRBV10-3 to TRBJ2-7, with TRBD2 matching 7 bases. The trim removed 0 bases at V and 4 bases at J, leaving 3 bases unmatched. The CDR3 extends over 14 amino acids. Germline V gene sequence: CDR1 ENHRY, CDR2 SYGVKD. DNA of the CDR3: TGTGCCATCAGTGAGTCAAGCGGGGATTACGAGCAGTACTTC. This encodes CAISESSGDYEQYF.

The gene calls are TRBV6-2 or TRBV6-3 and TRBJ1-2, with TRBD1 matching 9 bases. This CDR3 region has 14 residues. Per the germline V gene, CDR1 is MNHEY and CDR2 is SVGEGT. The ends lost 5 bases at V and 5 bases at J; junction bases unmatched: 6. The CDR3 loop is CASSLPGQGYGYTF. The CDR3 coding sequence is TGTGCCAGCAGTCTGCCGGGACAGGGTTATGGCTACACCTTC.

The chain joins TRBV2 to TRBJ1-4; D may be TRBD1 (5 bases). This CDR3 has 14 amino acids. Trimming stripped 7 bases from V and 5 bases from J, with 14 bases between. Germline lookup yields CDR1 SNHLY and CDR2 FYNNEI. DNA of the CDR3: TGTGCCAGCAAGGGTTCGGGGGGAAATGAAAAACTGTTTTTT. Translating it yields CASKGSGGNEKLFF.

This chain uses TRBV2 with TRBJ2-4; 9 positions match TRBD1. The V segment lost 3 bases and the J segment 7 bases; nucleotides outside the gene matches: 4. Germline-derived CDR1 and CDR2 are SNHLY and FYNNEI. This CDR3 spans 14 amino acids. Written as DNA, the CDR3 is TGTGCCAGCAGTGACCGGGACAGGGTCAACATTCAGTACTTC. Its translation is CASSDRDRVNIQYF.

The V and J genes are TRBV18 and TRBJ2-1; D not resolved. The V gene lost 3 bases and the J gene lost 4 bases, with 16 bases spanning the gap. The CDR3 loop spans 16 amino acids. In germline, CDR1 is KGHSH, CDR2 LQKENI. The CDR3 bases are TGTGCCAGCTCACCCCCCCACAGCACGAAATACAATGAGCAGTTCTTC. This translates into CASSPPHSTKYNEQFF.

V usage is TRBV5-1 and J usage is TRBJ2-1, with D maybe TRBD2 (5 bases). This CDR3 spans 13 amino acids. The germline CDR1 and CDR2 sequences are SGHRS and YFSETQ. The germline V and J ends were trimmed by 7 bases and 2 bases, with 10 bases remaining between them. CDR3 sequence reads: CASFREPYNEQFF. In nucleotides, the CDR3 is TGCGCCAGCTTCCGGGAACCCTACAATGAGCAGTTCTTC.

The gene calls are TRBV29-1 and TRBJ1-2; 8 bases are shared with TRBD1. The CDR3 extends over 15 amino acids. The trim removed 1 base at V and 1 base at J, leaving 5 bases unmatched. Germline loops: CDR1 SQVTM, CDR2 ANQGSEA. Here the CDR3 DNA reads TGCAGCGTTGAAGGAGGACAGGGCAGTAACTATGGCTACACCTTC. Its translation is CSVEGGQGSNYGYTF.

The rearrangement uses TRBV7-2 and TRBJ1-2; 10 bases agree with TRBD1. The CDR3 totals 15 residues. V was pared by 5 bases and J by 2 bases, with 5 bases of the junction left unmatched. Germline lookup yields CDR1 SGHTA and CDR2 FQGNSA. CDR3 loop: CASSPWDRGNYGYTF. CDR3 in DNA: TGTGCCAGCAGCCCGTGGGACAGGGGAAACTATGGCTACACCTTC.

CDR3 nucleotide sequence: TGTGCCAGCAGCTTAGCGAAGCAGGATGAGGGGAACACTGAAGCTTTCTTT. Translating it yields CASSLAKQDEGNTEAFF. The chain carries TRBV7-6 and TRBJ1-1, with no clear D. The CDR3 is made up of 17 amino acids. The V gene's germline CDR1 is SGHVS and CDR2 FNYEAQ. The V and J ends lost 0 bases and 1 base respectively, with 15 bases between them.

The chain has TRBV4-2 and TRBJ2-1; possibly TRBD1 for D (6 bases). This CDR3 is built from 15 residues. Trimming removed 2 bases at V and 5 bases at J, with 13 bases between. The germline CDR1 and CDR2 sequences are LGHNA and YNFKEQ. CDR3 loop: CASSQFSPGDNEQFF. CDR3 nucleotide sequence: TGTGCCAGCAGCCAATTCTCTCCAGGGGACAATGAGCAGTTCTTC.

The genes are TRBV12-3 or TRBV12-4 and TRBJ2-7; 10 nucleotides align to TRBD1. The CDR3 contains 13 residues. V lost 6 bases and J lost 3; bases outside the gene matches: 2. This chain's CDR3 is CASRRDRGYEQYF. DNA of the CDR3: TGTGCCAGCAGAAGGGACAGGGGCTACGAGCAGTACTTC.

This chain links TRBV4-2 with TRBJ1-1; no firm D call. The CDR3 is 15 residues long. V was cut by 2 bases and J by 2 bases, with 12 bases left in between. CDR1 LGHNA and CDR2 YNFKEQ come from the germline V gene. DNA for the CDR3: TGTGCCAGCAGCCAACTCTCTCCTCTCAACACTGAAGCTTTCTTT. Protein: CASSQLSPLNTEAFF.

J is TRBJ2-6 and V is TRBV7-2; 10 positions match TRBD1. Germline CDR1 and CDR2: SGHTA and FQGNSA. The CDR3 extends over 17 amino acids. J was trimmed by 2 bases and V by 5 bases; bases with no gene match: 6. CDR3 sequence (DNA): TGTGCCAGCAGCGAGGGACAGGGGAGGGCTGGGGCCAACGTCCTGACTTTC. This codes for CASSEGQGRAGANVLTF.

In nucleotides, the CDR3 is TGTGCCAGTAGTATGGAACAGGGGGCTAGCTACGAGCAGTACTTC. Translated, it gives CASSMEQGASYEQYF. The chain links TRBV19 to TRBJ2-7; TRBD1 aligns across 9 bases. The CDR3 has 15 residues. Germline V gene sequence: CDR1 LNHDA, CDR2 SQIVND (reference sequence). V shed 3 bases and J 3 bases; nucleotides not matched to a gene: 6.

This rearrangement joins TRBV27 to TRBJ2-1, with TRBD2 identical over 11 bases. CDR3 length: 15 residues. Germline lookup yields CDR1 MNHEY and CDR2 SMNVEV (reference sequence). Germline trimming cut 5 bases from V and 5 bases from J; bases unmatched to any gene: 5. This chain's CDR3 is CASSPGTSGNNEQFF. The DNA of the CDR3 is TGTGCCAGCAGTCCCGGGACTAGCGGTAACAATGAGCAGTTCTTC.